These T cell receptor beta chains were read from a single sample in a study of early T cells in non-severe SARS-CoV-2 infection. From the 5' RACE reads, TCRdb called clonotypes with MiXCR, one entry per CDR3 protein. Found here are around 71,000 distinct CDR3 sequences, roughly 15% of them singletons; the top ten hold roughly 3.8%. The sequencing here drew on whole blood, taken at baseline. All receptors come from an adult who was a healthcare worker with PCR-confirmed SARS-CoV-2 infection or an uninfected control (not recorded which). Both conserved end residues are part of each CDR3. Each record gives: V gene, D gene, clone size, J gene, CDR3 DNA, CDR3 protein. A D gene is named only where the DNA matches it firmly. Expanded clones get a size class; other rows say once, few or many, or leave the size out.

TRBV11-2	TRBD2	.	TRBJ2-5	TGTGCCAGCAGCTTGCTGGGGGAGGGGACCCAGTACTTC	CASSLLGEGTQYF
TRBV7-9	TRBD2	.	TRBJ2-1	TGTGCCAGCAGCTTCCTAGCGGGAGGGCGGAGGAATGAGCAGTTCTTC	CASSFLAGGRRNEQFF
TRBV5-4	TRBD2	.	TRBJ2-1	TGTGCCAGCAGCTTGGACCTAGCGGGAGGGCCCTACAATGAGCAGTTCTTC	CASSLDLAGGPYNEQFF
TRBV9	.	.	TRBJ2-2	TGTGCCAGCAGCCCATGGGGAGGCGGGGAGCTGTTTTTT	CASSPWGGGELFF
TRBV7-8	.	few	TRBJ2-7	TGTGCCAGCAGCTTAAGAGGGCGCGAGGGGGAGCAGTACTTC	CASSLRGREGEQYF
TRBV11-2	TRBD2	few	TRBJ2-1	TGTGCCAGCAGCTTAAGAAGCGGGAGGTACAATGAGCAGTTCTTC	CASSLRSGRYNEQFF
TRBV28	.	.	TRBJ2-4	TGTGCCAGCAGTTTCGGTGTCGTTGGACAGCAAAGAGGGAACATTCAGTACTTC	CASSFGVVGQQRGNIQYF
TRBV2	TRBD1	many	TRBJ1-1	TGTGCCAGCAGTCTGACAGGGATGAACACTGAAGCTTTCTTT	CASSLTGMNTEAFF
TRBV28	.	many	TRBJ1-3	TGTGCCAGCAGCCAGACCAGCCCTGGGAACACCATATATTTT	CASSQTSPGNTIYF
TRBV20-1	TRBD2	many	TRBJ2-7	TGCAGTGCCACTGGGACTAGCGGATACGAGCAGTACTTC	CSATGTSGYEQYF
TRBV3-1	.	few	TRBJ1-1	TGTGCCAGCAGCCAAGCTCCCCTCACTGAAGCTTTCTTT	CASSQAPLTEAFF
TRBV28	TRBD1	once	TRBJ1-4	TGTGCCAGCAGTTTACTGGACAGGGGGCAAACTAATGAAAAACTGTTTTTT	CASSLLDRGQTNEKLFF
TRBV12-3/TRBV12-4	.	many	TRBJ1-6	TGTGCCAGCAGTTTTCAGGGGTCCCATTCACCCCTCCACTTT	CASSFQGSHSPLHF
TRBV12-3/TRBV12-4	.	few	TRBJ1-1	TGTGCCAGCAGTCTATCGATGGAAACTGAAGCTTTCTTT	CASSLSMETEAFF
TRBV12-3/TRBV12-4	.	.	TRBJ2-7	TGTGCCAGCAGTTTAGACAGACCCCACGAGCAGTACTTC	CASSLDRPHEQYF
TRBV3-1	.	.	TRBJ1-2	TGTGCCAGCAGCCCCACTCCACAGTCTAACTATGGCTACACCTTC	CASSPTPQSNYGYTF
TRBV6-5	TRBD2	few	TRBJ2-2	TGTGCCAGCAGTCCGGGACTAGCGACCGGGGAGCTGTTTTTT	CASSPGLATGELFF
TRBV7-6	.	.	TRBJ2-2	TGTGCCAGCAGCGCCTCCGGGTTTGGGGAGCTGTTTTTT	CASSASGFGELFF
TRBV9	.	once	TRBJ2-5	TGTGCCAGCAGCGTAGCTCCCCGCCAGACCCAGTACTTC	CASSVAPRQTQYF
TRBV2	TRBD1	few	TRBJ2-7	TGTGCCAGCATTAGGGACAGGCGATCCTACGAGCAGTACTTC	CASIRDRRSYEQYF
TRBV7-9	.	few	TRBJ1-3	TGTGCCAGCAGCGTCAGGCGCTCTGGAAACACCATATATTTT	CASSVRRSGNTIYF
TRBV10-3	.	.	TRBJ2-3	TGTGCCATCAGTGAAGTAGGGGGATATAGGGATACGCAGTATTTT	CAISEVGGYRDTQYF
TRBV18	.	.	TRBJ2-1	TGTGCCAGCTCACCTGGGGTTATCTCCTACAATGAGCAGTTCTTC	CASSPGVISYNEQFF
TRBV12-3/TRBV12-4	.	many	TRBJ1-5	TGTGCCAGCGGGGCCTATCAGCCCCAGCATTTT	CASGAYQPQHF
TRBV20-1	TRBD1	many	TRBJ2-1	TGCAGTGCTAGAGACACCCGACAGGGTTCGGGTTTGAATGAGCAGTTCTTC	CSARDTRQGSGLNEQFF
TRBV27	TRBD2	.	TRBJ2-7	TGTGCCAGCAGTTTATCGAGGGCGGGAGGCTACGAGCAGTACTTC	CASSLSRAGGYEQYF
TRBV24-1	.	many	TRBJ2-3	TGTGCCACCAGTGAAACAGCCACAGATACGCAGTATTTT	CATSETATDTQYF
TRBV9	.	few	TRBJ2-1	TGTGCCAGCAGCACACTAGTATACAATGAGCAGTTCTTC	CASSTLVYNEQFF
TRBV27	TRBD1	.	TRBJ2-7	TGTGCCAGCAGTCTTTCCTATCCGGGACAGGGGGCAGGCGAGCAGTACTTC	CASSLSYPGQGAGEQYF
TRBV7-3	.	.	TRBJ1-1	TGTGCCAGCAGCTTCCTTGACCCGCGGACCGGGGACACTGAAGCTTTCTTT	CASSFLDPRTGDTEAFF
TRBV7-2	.	.	TRBJ2-7	TGTGCCAGCAGCTTATGGACAGAGAGGAGCGAGCAGTACTTC	CASSLWTERSEQYF
TRBV10-3	.	many	TRBJ2-6	TGTGCCATCAGTGAGAGTGTGGGGGCTGGGGCCAACGTCCTGACTTTC	CAISESVGAGANVLTF
TRBV11-2	TRBD1	few	TRBJ2-5	TGTGCCAGCAGCTTTGCTTCAGGGGGAGAGACCCAGTACTTC	CASSFASGGETQYF
TRBV20-1	.	few	TRBJ1-5	TGCAGTGCTAGAGAAACAGCCTTAAATCAGCCCCAGCATTTT	CSARETALNQPQHF
TRBV2	.	.	TRBJ1-1	TGTGCCAGCAGTGAAGAAGGGAACACTGAAGCTTTCTTT	CASSEEGNTEAFF
TRBV15	.	.	TRBJ2-3	TGTGCCACCAGCAGGGGAGGTTCTGGCACAGATACGCAGTATTTT	CATSRGGSGTDTQYF
TRBV11-2	.	many	TRBJ2-3	TGTGCCAGCAGCTCCCCCCGATTGGCGGGGAGCACAGATACGCAGTATTTT	CASSSPRLAGSTDTQYF
TRBV5-1	.	.	TRBJ2-2	TGCGCCAGCAGCCCGACTGGGGGCACCGGGGAGCTGTTTTTT	CASSPTGGTGELFF
TRBV18	TRBD1	.	TRBJ1-2	TGTGCCAGCTCACCGGCCGGGACAGGGGAGTATGGCTACACCTTC	CASSPAGTGEYGYTF
TRBV5-1	.	few	TRBJ1-1	TGCGCCAGCAGGCGGACACAGGCTAACACTGAAGCTTTCTTT	CASRRTQANTEAFF
TRBV7-9	.	few	TRBJ2-7	TGTGCCAGCAGGGACAGCGGTTTCTCCTACGAGCAGTACTTC	CASRDSGFSYEQYF
TRBV5-1	.	many	TRBJ2-5	TGCGCCAGCAGCCCTACTAGTACCGAGACCCAGTACTTC	CASSPTSTETQYF
TRBV29-1	.	.	TRBJ1-1	TGCAGCGTTGATAAGGGGATAGAAGCTTTCTTT	CSVDKGIEAFF
TRBV3-1	.	.	TRBJ1-1	TGTGCCAGCAGCCGAGGACTGTTGAACACTGAAGCTTTCTTT	CASSRGLLNTEAFF
TRBV6-6	.	.	TRBJ2-2	TGTGCCAGCAGTCTAAGCGGGAACACCGGGGAGCTGTTTTTT	CASSLSGNTGELFF
TRBV7-6	TRBD1	.	TRBJ1-6	TGTGCCAGCAGCGCTCAGGGGGGAGTTTCACCCCTCCACTTT	CASSAQGGVSPLHF
TRBV12-3/TRBV12-4	TRBD2	.	TRBJ2-2	TGTGCCAGCAGCCCCGGGGGGGTGAACACCGGGGAGCTGTTTTTT	CASSPGGVNTGELFF
TRBV7-3	.	few	TRBJ2-2	TGTGCCAGCCGGAGGGAGGCGAACACCGGGGAGCTGTTTTTT	CASRREANTGELFF
TRBV15	TRBD1	.	TRBJ1-2	TGTGCCACCAGCGGGGGGGACAGGGCCAACTATGGCTACACCTTC	CATSGGDRANYGYTF
TRBV20-1	TRBD2	.	TRBJ2-2	TGCAGTACCCCGGGAGGAGGTACCGGGGAGCTGTTTTTT	CSTPGGGTGELFF
TRBV12-3/TRBV12-4	.	.	TRBJ2-7	TGTGCCAGCAGTTTTCAGGCAGCCGCCTACGAGCAGTACTTC	CASSFQAAAYEQYF
TRBV6-1	.	few	TRBJ2-1	TGTGCCAGCAGTGAAGGAGTTCTTACCTACAATGAGCAGTTCTTC	CASSEGVLTYNEQFF
TRBV20-1	TRBD1	.	TRBJ1-5	TGCAGTGCTAGAGTTACAGGGGAAGGGGCAATGAGCAATCAGCCCCAGCATTTT	CSARVTGEGAMSNQPQHF